The entry below gives a single T cell receptor beta chain sequence along with its context. The antigen is undetermined. This specimen belongs to a study of T-cell reconstitution after alpha-beta-depleted transplantation in children. Study results and caveats: Alpha-beta T cells present about two months after transplant were reported to originate from several hundred expanded graft clones. High day-60 TCRbeta diversity in some patients came from surviving recipient T cells and thymic progenitors. Diversity and T-cell counts at one year after transplant derived mostly from new T cells.

Researchers prepared the TCRbeta library using unique molecular identifiers, the study reports. In TCRdb, the PCR reads were re-called with MiXCR into one record per CDR3 protein. This table has around 200,000 distinct CDR3 sequences, under 20% appearing once. Trimming left V 0 bases short and J 6 bases short, with 8 bases between. Germline CDR1 reads LGHNA; CDR2 reads YSLEER. The CDR3 is 14 residues long. The chain joins TRBV4-3 to TRBJ2-2, with a tentative D call TRBD2 (6 bases). Sample: PBMCs, mostly from graft donor cells, taken 360 days after TCRalphabeta/CD19-depleted stem cell transplant. The TCR comes from a male patient aged 2 to 9 who had a stem cell transplant for acute lymphoblastic leukemia, so the T cells may come from the graft donor. The DNA for the CDR3 is TGCGCCAGCAGCCAAGAGGGGAGGTCCGGGGAGCTGTTTTTT. Protein sequence: CASSQEGRSGELFF.